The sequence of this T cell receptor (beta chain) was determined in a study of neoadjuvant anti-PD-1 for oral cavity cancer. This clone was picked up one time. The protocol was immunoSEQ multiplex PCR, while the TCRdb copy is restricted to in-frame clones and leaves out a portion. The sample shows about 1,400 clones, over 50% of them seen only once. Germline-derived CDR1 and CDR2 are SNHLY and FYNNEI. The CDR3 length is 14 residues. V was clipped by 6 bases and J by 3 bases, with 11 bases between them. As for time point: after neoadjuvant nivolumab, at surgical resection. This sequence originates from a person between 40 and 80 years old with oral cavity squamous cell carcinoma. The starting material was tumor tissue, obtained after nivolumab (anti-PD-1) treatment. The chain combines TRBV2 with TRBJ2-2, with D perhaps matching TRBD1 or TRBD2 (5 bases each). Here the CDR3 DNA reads TGTGCCAGCAGGGCCGGGACGCACACCGGGGAGCTGTTTTTT. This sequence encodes CASRAGTHTGELFF.